This T cell receptor beta chain is from a study of early T cells in non-severe SARS-CoV-2 infection. General study points: VDJdb-based matching was biased toward anti-spike CD8 responses and missed private and CD4 specificities.

CDR3 size: 13 residues. Germline assignment: CDR1 SQVTM and CDR2 ANQGSEA. The V end was cut by 8 bases, the J end by 0 bases, with 13 bases between. This clonotype was observed a handful of times. What it binds is not known. Each single cDNA molecule received a unique molecular identifier. TCRdb re-called the 5' RACE reads through MiXCR, storing one row per CDR3 protein. The repertoire consists of 30,000 or so distinct CDR3 sequences, with under 7.5% occurring once and the leading ten covering approximately 4.1%. The sequence derives from an adult who was a healthcare worker with PCR-confirmed SARS-CoV-2 infection or an uninfected control (not recorded which). Sequences were obtained from whole blood. This sequence joins TRBV29-1 and TRBJ1-1, with a tentative D call TRBD1 (5 bases). The CDR3 sequence is CSSGEGLNTEAFF. CDR3 DNA sequence: TGCAGCTCCGGTGAGGGACTGAACACTGAAGCTTTCTTT.